This entry is about one T cell receptor beta chain. The entry originates in a study of blood T cell repertoires in COVID-19. Study at large: The United States, Italy and Spain supplied acute and convalescent COVID-19 samples. T cells, B-cell-depleted T cells, or PBMCs supplied cDNA or gDNA.

Germline loops: CDR1 MNHEY, CDR2 SMNVEV (reference sequence). This CDR3 contains 14 residues. V shed 5 bases, J shed 7 bases, and the junction held 6 bases outside the gene matches. Original processing methods: Nucleated cell number was recorded as an estimate derived from reference gene primer amplification. Some clones are missing from TCRdb's copy, which holds only in-frame ones; the method was immunoSEQ multiplex PCR. V, J and clone size are those of that table, while D and trimming were read from the DNA. The sample holds approximately 210,000 clones, more than 75% seen once. The sequencing input was peripheral blood. This receptor was identified in a woman between 40 and 55 years old with acute or convalescent COVID-19. The genes are TRBV27 and TRBJ2-3; 10 bases map to TRBD1. The CDR3 here is CASSTDRGQHTQYF. Here the CDR3 DNA reads TGTGCCAGCAGTACAGACAGGGGGCAACATACGCAGTATTTT.